The 32 T cell receptor beta chains given below trace back to one sample, sequenced in a study of cytomegalovirus exposure and HLA in healthy donors. Assay: immunoSEQ multiplex PCR; the TCRdb copy retains only in-frame clones and omits some. The sample holds some 170,000 clones, around nine tenths seen once. Sequenced: PBMCs. These receptors all stem from a man younger than 35 in good health and CMV-seropositive.

This chain links TRBV4-2 with TRBJ2-1, with D uncertain. CDR1 is LGHNA, CDR2 YNFKEQ, per germline. The CDR3 totals 17 residues. The V end lost 0 bases, the J end lost 0 bases, and 12 bases lay between the germline ends. CDR3 sequence reads: CASSQENPRSSYNEQFF. The DNA for the CDR3 is TGTGCCAGCAGCCAAGAAAACCCACGGAGCTCCTACAATGAGCAGTTCTTC.

The gene calls are TRBV7-9 and TRBJ2-3; 12 nucleotides line up with TRBD2. Losses at the gene ends were 5 bases for V and 6 bases for J; bases not matched to a gene: 6. Germline lookup yields CDR1 SEHNR and CDR2 FQNEAQ (reference sequence). The length of the CDR3 is 15 residues. CDR3 residues: CASSNLAGGADTQYF. For the CDR3, the DNA is TGTGCCAGCAGCAACCTAGCGGGGGGGGCGGATACGCAGTATTTT.

The chain combines TRBV15 with TRBJ2-6, with 11 nucleotides matching TRBD1. J lost 0 bases, V lost 5 bases, and 6 bases had no gene match. The CDR3 length is 18 residues. Germline V CDR1 and CDR2: LNHNV, YYDKDF (reference sequence). The CDR3 loop is CATSFGQGASSGANVLTF. The CDR3 nucleotides read TGTGCCACCAGCTTCGGACAGGGGGCGAGCTCTGGGGCCAACGTCCTGACTTTC. The full variable domain, in which reference TRBV15 and TRBJ2-6 provide the parts outside the CDR3, is DAMVIQNPRYQVTQFGKPVTLSCSQTLNHNVMYWYQQKSSQAPKLLFHYYDKDFNNEADTPDNFQSRRPNTSFCFLDIRSPGLGDTAMYLCATSFGQGASSGANVLTFGAGSRLTVL.

J is TRBJ2-1 and V is TRBV2; D is perhaps TRBD2 (7 bases). The CDR3 has 13 residues. Deletions cut 6 bases from V and 15 bases from J, with 21 bases between. The germline V gene encodes CDR1 SNHLY and CDR2 FYNNEI. The CDR3 nucleotides are TGTGCCAGCAGCGAGGAAACGCAGGGGAGGGGGTTCTTC. Its protein is CASSEETQGRGFF.

This sequence joins TRBV7-9 and TRBJ1-4; TRBD1 agrees at 9 bases. The V gene's germline CDR1 is SEHNR and CDR2 FQNEAQ (reference sequence). J was trimmed by 7 bases and V by 1 base; bases with no gene match: 7. The CDR3 runs 16 residues. The CDR3 DNA reads TGTGCCAGCAGCTTAGGGACAGGGGACGCCAGTGAAAAACTGTTTTTT. Translated: CASSLGTGDASEKLFF.

The rearrangement uses TRBV5-6 and TRBJ1-1; unclear D gene. V lost 7 bases and J lost 1, with 11 bases in between. This CDR3 is built from 13 residues. In germline, CDR1 is SGHDT, CDR2 YYEEEE. CDR3 nucleotides: TGTGCCAGCTTTCGTCTAGGGAACACTGAAGCTTTCTTT. It yields the protein CASFRLGNTEAFF.

This sequence joins TRBV6-5 and TRBJ2-7; 8 nucleotides match TRBD1. Germline V gives CDR1 MNHEY, CDR2 SVGAGI. The J segment lost 0 bases and the V segment lost 9 bases, leaving 7 bases of the junction unmatched. This CDR3 spans 14 amino acids. The CDR3 sequence: CASSTDRDSYEQYF. CDR3 nucleotides: TGTGCCAGTAGTACGGACAGGGACTCCTACGAGCAGTACTTC.

J is TRBJ2-1 and V is TRBV7-2; D is unresolved. V gave up 5 bases and J gave up 7 bases, with 9 bases separating them. The CDR3 contains 12 residues. The germline gives CDR1 SGHTA, CDR2 FQGNSA. Here the CDR3 DNA reads TGTGCCAGCAGCATACAAAGAAATGAGCAGTTCTTC. This sequence encodes CASSIQRNEQFF.

The rearrangement joins TRBV7-8 to TRBJ1-5; the D is unclear. Per the germline V gene, CDR1 is SGHVS and CDR2 is FQNEAQ. The V end lost 2 bases, the J end lost 1 base, and 9 bases lay between the germline ends. The CDR3 has 15 residues. CDR3 sequence: CASSLNLGSNQPQHF. The CDR3 nucleotides are TGTGCCAGCAGCTTAAATTTGGGCAGCAATCAGCCCCAGCATTTT.

This clone was found once. CDR3 amino acids: CASSLARGTEAFF. CDR3 nucleotide sequence: TGTGCCAGCAGCTTAGCGCGGGGGACTGAAGCTTTCTTT. The chain couples TRBV7-9 to TRBJ1-1, with D possibly matching TRBD1 (5 bases). The V gene's germline CDR1 is SEHNR and CDR2 FQNEAQ (reference sequence). Deletions cut 0 bases from V and 5 bases from J, with 7 bases between. The CDR3 is 13 residues long. Full variable domain (rest looked up from reference TRBV7-9 and TRBJ1-1): DTGVSQNPRHKITKRGQNVTFRCDPISEHNRLYWYRQTLGQGPEFLTYFQNEAQLEKSRLLSDRFSAERPKGSFSTLEIQRTEQGDSAMYLCASSLARGTEAFFGQGTRLTVV.

The chain is built from TRBV19 and TRBJ2-1, with TRBD2 identical over 13 bases. Per the germline V gene, CDR1 is LNHDA and CDR2 is SQIVND (reference sequence). The V gene end was trimmed by 5 bases and the J gene end by 4 bases; junction bases not matched to a gene: 8. CDR3 length equals 17 residues. Written as DNA, the CDR3 is TGTGCCAGTAGTCCGTGGACTAGCGGGAGTGGATACAATGAGCAGTTCTTC. Its translation: CASSPWTSGSGYNEQFF.

V usage is TRBV6-6 and J usage is TRBJ2-7; 8 bases align to TRBD1. The V gene end was trimmed by 8 bases and the J gene end by 4 bases; junction bases not matched to a gene: 10. Germline V lookup: CDR1 MNHNY, CDR2 SVGAGI (reference sequence). CDR3 length: 14 residues. This chain's CDR3 is CASSTGGLQYEQYF. The CDR3, as DNA: TGTGCCAGCTCAACAGGGGGATTGCAGTACGAGCAGTACTTC.

This clone has only one observation. This rearrangement joins TRBV23-1 to TRBJ1-2, with a tentative D call TRBD1 (6 bases). TRBV23-1 is flagged as an ORF with uncertain function. V shed 7 bases and J shed 7 bases, with 22 bases lying between them. This CDR3 is built from 15 residues. The CDR3 DNA reads as TGCGCCAGCATTGCCACAGGCCAAGGGGGTTGTGGCTACACCTTC. Translating it yields CASIATGQGGCGYTF.

The chain joins TRBV29-1 to TRBJ2-2, with 7 bases aligning to TRBD2. J gave up 5 bases and V 6 bases, and 9 bases lay outside the gene matches. The CDR3 is 14 residues long. Germline V gene sequence: CDR1 SQVTM, CDR2 ANQGSEA. Here the CDR3 DNA reads TGCAGCGTGATGGCATTGGGGGGGACCGGGGAGCTGTTTTTT. This translates into CSVMALGGTGELFF.

CDR3 residues: CASSFSGSPYNEQFF. The DNA for the CDR3 is TGTGCCAGCAGCTTTAGCGGGAGTCCCTACAATGAGCAGTTCTTC. The chain combines TRBV7-2 with TRBJ2-1; 9 positions match TRBD2. The CDR3 is 15 amino acids. Looked up from germline, CDR1 is SGHTA and CDR2 is FQGNSA. The junction had 2 bases not matched to a gene; V was cut back by 3 bases and J by 2 bases.

The chain has TRBV2 and TRBJ2-5; D is ambiguous. Germline loops: CDR1 SNHLY, CDR2 FYNNEI. With 7 bases removed from V and 5 bases from J, the gap between germline ends came to 11 bases. The CDR3 consists of 12 residues. Here the CDR3 reads CASMGGEETQYF. Written as DNA, the CDR3 is TGTGCCAGCATGGGTGGAGAGGAGACCCAGTACTTC.

This rearrangement joins TRBV27 to TRBJ2-1; 10 nucleotides align to TRBD2. Germline-derived CDR1 and CDR2 are MNHEY and SMNVEV (reference sequence). This CDR3 comprises 16 residues. V gave up 8 bases and J gave up 8 bases; unmatched junction bases: 15. The CDR3 region has the DNA TGTGCCAGCCTGCCGGGACTAGCGTATAACCTCGATGAGCAGTTCTTC. Translating gives CASLPGLAYNLDEQFF.

The chain has TRBV4-3 and TRBJ2-1; 7 nucleotides align to TRBD2. The length of the CDR3 is 19 residues. Trimming took 3 bases from V and 0 from J; bases not matched to a gene: 14. CDR1 is LGHNA and CDR2 is YSLEER in the germline V gene. The CDR3 protein is CASSQGVGWGGGSYNEQFF. CDR3 nucleotide sequence: TGCGCCAGCAGCCAGGGCGTGGGCTGGGGCGGGGGCTCCTACAATGAGCAGTTCTTC.

The V and J genes are TRBV6-1 and TRBJ2-5; TRBD2 might be the D (6 bases). Trimming took 8 bases from V and 5 from J, leaving 12 bases between them. The CDR3 sequence is 12 residues long. Germline V gene data show CDR1 as MNHNS and CDR2 as SASEGT. The CDR3: CASSRGRETQYF. The DNA for the CDR3 is TGTGCCAGCTCGCGGGGTAGGGAGACCCAGTACTTC.

This chain links TRBV4-3 with TRBJ2-3; possibly TRBD1 for D (6 bases). The CDR3 runs 14 residues. Germline V lookup: CDR1 LGHNA, CDR2 YSLEER. Trimming removed 5 bases from V and 9 bases from J, with 18 bases in between. The CDR3 spells CASSAGRGRDTQYF. The CDR3, as DNA: TGCGCCAGCAGCGCAGGAAGGGGGAGAGACACGCAGTATTTT.

The genes are TRBV9 and TRBJ2-1; a possible D gene is TRBD2 (6 bases). Germline CDR1 reads SGDLS; CDR2 reads YYNGEE. The germline V and J ends were trimmed by 0 bases and 0 bases, with 7 bases remaining between them. The CDR3 length is 15 residues. The DNA for the CDR3 is TGTGCCAGCAGCGTAGGGGGGGACTCCTACAATGAGCAGTTCTTC. As protein: CASSVGGDSYNEQFF.

The chain has TRBV2 and TRBJ1-1; 8 bases are shared with TRBD1. CDR1 is SNHLY, CDR2 FYNNEI, per germline. The CDR3 extends over 13 amino acids. Trimming removed 6 bases from V and 6 bases from J; junction bases left unmatched: 6. Written as DNA, the CDR3 is TGTGCCAGCAGCCGGGACAGGAGCTCTGAAGCTTTCTTT. Translated: CASSRDRSSEAFF.

This clone was counted only a few times. The V call is TRBV7-9, the J call TRBJ1-5; 10 bases are a match to TRBD1. The length of the CDR3 is 16 residues. The germline gives CDR1 SEHNR, CDR2 FQNEAQ (reference sequence). V shed 5 bases, J shed 5 bases, and the junction held 9 bases outside the gene matches. CDR3 protein: CASSRGTGVLDQPQHF. The DNA of the CDR3 is TGTGCCAGCAGCCGGGGGACAGGGGTCCTGGATCAGCCCCAGCATTTT.

The V gene is TRBV6-1, the J gene TRBJ2-6, with D possibly being TRBD2 (5 bases). This CDR3 is 15 amino acids long. Germline V gene sequence: CDR1 MNHNS, CDR2 SASEGT. V was shortened by 8 bases and J by 0 bases, with 11 bases between the two germline ends. CDR3 sequence (DNA): TGTGCCAGCTGGGGAGAGGTCTCTGGGGCCAACGTCCTGACTTTC. It translates to CASWGEVSGANVLTF.

The chain links TRBV27 to TRBJ1-1, with D maybe TRBD1 (6 bases). This CDR3 has 14 residues. Germline CDR1 reads MNHEY; CDR2 reads SMNVEV (reference sequence). V gave up 4 bases and J gave up 4 bases, with 13 bases separating them. CDR3 sequence (DNA): TGTGCCAGCAGTTCGCCGACAGGAAGCACTGAAGCTTTCTTT. It yields the protein CASSSPTGSTEAFF.

The chain uses TRBV27 and TRBJ2-7, with D perhaps matching TRBD2 (5 bases). V was pared by 4 bases and J by 0 bases, with 10 bases between. Looked up from germline, CDR1 is MNHEY and CDR2 is SMNVEV (reference sequence). The CDR3 spans 14 residues. CDR3 residues: CASSSRGFSYEQYF. The CDR3 coding sequence is TGTGCCAGCAGTTCTCGCGGGTTCTCCTACGAGCAGTACTTC.

About this clone: One end of the junction fails to match germline, which may point to a read error. The chain joins TRBV7-7 to TRBJ2-5; tentative D call: TRBD1 (5 bases). The CDR3 length is 13 residues. CDR1 and CDR2 (germline): SSHAT, FNYEAQ (reference sequence). CDR3 protein: CASSLDRQETQYF. CDR3 DNA: TGTGCTAGCAGCTTAGACAGACAAGAGACCCAGTACTTC. The full variable domain, in which reference TRBV7-7 and TRBJ2-5 provide the parts outside the CDR3, is GAGVSQSPRYKVTKRGQDVTLRCDPISSHATLYWYQQALGQGPEFLTYFNYEAQPDKSGLPSDRFSAERPEGSISTLTIQRTEQRDSAMYRCASSLDRQETQYFGPGTRLLVL.

The CDR3 sequence: CSVVIPGANVLTF. CDR3 DNA: TGCAGCGTTGTTATCCCTGGGGCCAACGTCCTGACTTTC. V and J are TRBV29-1 and TRBJ2-6, with D unclear. V lost 4 bases, J lost 2 bases, and 6 bases lay in between. CDR3 length equals 13 residues. The germline gives CDR1 SQVTM, CDR2 ANQGSEA.

The V gene is TRBV6-5, the J gene TRBJ2-7; D possibly corresponds to TRBD1 (6 bases). Trimming pared 6 bases from V and 6 bases from J, leaving 15 bases between. Germline-derived CDR1 and CDR2 are MNHEY and SVGAGI. The CDR3 covers 13 residues. The CDR3 nucleotides are TGTGCCAGCAGAAGAGGACAGCACGCCGAGCAGTACTTC. Translation gives CASRRGQHAEQYF.

V usage is TRBV9 and J usage is TRBJ2-2; 7 bases align to TRBD1. The CDR3 has 14 amino acids. J gave up 6 bases and V 3 bases, and 5 bases lay outside the gene matches. Germline V gene lookup returns CDR1 SGDLS and CDR2 YYNGEE. For the CDR3, the DNA is TGTGCCAGCAGCGACCCACAGGGGCCCGGGGAGCTGTTTTTT. It specifies CASSDPQGPGELFF.

The J gene is TRBJ1-5, the V gene TRBV11-3; D unclear. Deletions cut 1 base from V and 1 base from J, with 14 bases between. CDR1 is SGHNT and CDR2 is YENEEA in the germline V gene. The CDR3 contains 17 residues. CDR3 coding DNA: TGTGCCAGCAGCTTAGTAAGGCGGATGGCGAGCAATCAGCCCCAGCATTTT. It translates to CASSLVRRMASNQPQHF. Filled out from reference TRBV11-3 and TRBJ1-5, the complete variable domain reads EAGVVQSPRYKIIEKKQPVAFWCNPISGHNTLYWYLQNLGQGPELLIRYENEEAVDDSQLPKDRFSAERLKGVDSTLKIQPAELGDSAVYLCASSLVRRMASNQPQHFGDGTRLSIL.

The chain couples TRBV7-9 to TRBJ2-7; D remains unclear. Germline CDR1 and CDR2: SEHNR and FQNEAQ (reference sequence). The length of the CDR3 is 11 residues. V was shortened by 5 bases and J by 2 bases, with 4 bases between the two germline ends. CDR3 protein: CASSATYEQYF. The CDR3 region has the DNA TGTGCCAGCAGCGCTACCTACGAGCAGTACTTC.